The clone carrying this TCR beta chain showed up just a few times. Its antigen is not identified. The source of the sample is a study of CD8 T cells in ankylosing spondylitis. General observations from the study: Some motif variants had been reported before (in reactive arthritis synovial fluid and blood). The authors reported significant enrichment of disease-linked clones in matched ankylosing spondylitis synovial fluid. With a CD8+ phenotype, disease-linked clones were relatively rare in peripheral blood. Ankylosing spondylitis blood seemed to carry a telltale TCR beta motif made of about 8 highly homologous variants.

Germline assignment: CDR1 SEHNR and CDR2 FQNEAQ (reference sequence). This CDR3 region has 17 residues. Germline trimming cut 0 bases from V and 4 bases from J; bases unmatched to any gene: 7. Each TCR beta library was made by quantitative 5'-RACE that incorporated molecular barcodes. TCRdb reprocessed the 5' RACE reads via MiXCR and lists one record per CDR3 protein. The data hold about 220,000 distinct CDR3 sequences, with around 19% observed a single time. The source is a male donor with ankylosing spondylitis. The rearrangement joins TRBV7-9 to TRBJ2-1; 9 positions agree with TRBD2. The sample taken for sequencing was blood, either unsorted or a sorted T cell fraction (not recorded which). CDR3 DNA sequence: TGTGCCAGCAGCTTAGCACCAGGGACTAGCCTTTACAATGAGCAGTTCTTC. Its translation is CASSLAPGTSLYNEQFF.